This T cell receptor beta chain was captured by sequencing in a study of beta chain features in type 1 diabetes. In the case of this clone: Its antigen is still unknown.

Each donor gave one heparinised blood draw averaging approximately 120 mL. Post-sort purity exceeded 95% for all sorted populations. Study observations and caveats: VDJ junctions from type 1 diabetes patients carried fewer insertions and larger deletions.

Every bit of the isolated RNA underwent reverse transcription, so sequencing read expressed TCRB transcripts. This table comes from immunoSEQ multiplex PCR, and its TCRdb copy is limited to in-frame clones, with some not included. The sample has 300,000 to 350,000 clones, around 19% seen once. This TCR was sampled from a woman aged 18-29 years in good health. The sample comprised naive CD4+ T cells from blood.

CDR3 in amino acids: CASSFPGGLETQYF. The CDR3 bases are TGTGCCAGCAGCTTCCCGGGAGGGCTTGAGACCCAGTACTTC. This chain uses TRBV5-4 with TRBJ2-5; 8 nucleotides match TRBD2. Germline CDR1 SGHNT, CDR2 YYREEE (reference sequence). The CDR3 runs to 14 residues. With 2 bases clipped from V and 5 bases from J, the junction kept 5 bases outside the gene matches.